This T cell receptor (beta chain) was recorded in a study of neoadjuvant anti-PD-1 for oral cavity cancer. In the study overall: Around day 43, patients without progression received a fourth nivolumab dose before surgery.

Most tumor samples had about 5 ug input DNA in two replicates. Data came from immunoSEQ multiplex PCR; TCRdb stores just in-frame clones and leaves some out. This sample carries roughly 12,000 clones, about 67% of them seen once, and the ten largest clones take nearly 7%. This clone was seen a handful of times. V was pared by 3 bases and J by 4 bases, with 10 bases between. The CDR3 totals 14 residues. CDR1 is SNHLY, CDR2 FYNNEI, per germline. This chain joins TRBV2 and TRBJ1-5, with a possible D match to TRBD1 (5 bases). This TCR derives from a person between 40 and 79 years old with oral cavity squamous cell carcinoma. The donor label of this sample is uncertain. This sample comprised tumor tissue, obtained before nivolumab (anti-PD-1) treatment. CDR3 coding DNA: TGTGCCAGCAGTGATGCCGGGGGAAATCAGCCCCAGCATTTT. It encodes CASSDAGGNQPQHF.